Below are 3 T cell receptor beta chains sequenced from a single sample in a study of blood T cell repertoires in COVID-19. Sequencing was performed with immunoSEQ multiplex PCR; in TCRdb, only in-frame clones are kept and a portion is missing. The sample holds 260,000 or so clones; about four fifths are singletons and the top ten take 7.5%. Sequences were obtained from peripheral blood. The receptor set was obtained from a woman of 80 years or more with COVID-19, enrolled during active disease.

The rearrangement uses TRBV27 and TRBJ1-5; no clear D gene. CDR3 length equals 13 residues. The V gene's germline CDR1 is MNHEY and CDR2 SMNVEV (reference sequence). The V gene lost 8 bases and the J gene lost 3 bases, with 11 bases spanning the gap. As DNA, the CDR3 is TGTGCCAGCCGCAGGCAGTCCAATCAGCCCCAGCATTTT. This translates into CASRRQSNQPQHF.

The gene calls are TRBV2 and TRBJ2-3, with 11 bases aligning to TRBD2. V shed 7 bases and J 3 bases; nucleotides not matched to a gene: 15. Germline V gives CDR1 SNHLY, CDR2 FYNNEI. The CDR3 covers 18 residues. This CDR3 is CASTGLAVWRGRTDTQYF. The CDR3 nucleotides read TGTGCCAGCACGGGACTAGCGGTATGGCGGGGGAGGACAGATACGCAGTATTTT.

The chain employs TRBV2 and TRBJ1-2, with TRBD1 matching over 9 bases. Trimming at V came to 6 bases and at J to 7 bases, leaving 6 bases not matched to a gene. Germline V gene data show CDR1 as SNHLY and CDR2 as FYNNEI. This CDR3 contains 13 residues. The DNA for the CDR3 is TGTGCCAGCAGACTACAGGGGGCAGGTGGCTACACCTTC. As protein: CASRLQGAGGYTF.